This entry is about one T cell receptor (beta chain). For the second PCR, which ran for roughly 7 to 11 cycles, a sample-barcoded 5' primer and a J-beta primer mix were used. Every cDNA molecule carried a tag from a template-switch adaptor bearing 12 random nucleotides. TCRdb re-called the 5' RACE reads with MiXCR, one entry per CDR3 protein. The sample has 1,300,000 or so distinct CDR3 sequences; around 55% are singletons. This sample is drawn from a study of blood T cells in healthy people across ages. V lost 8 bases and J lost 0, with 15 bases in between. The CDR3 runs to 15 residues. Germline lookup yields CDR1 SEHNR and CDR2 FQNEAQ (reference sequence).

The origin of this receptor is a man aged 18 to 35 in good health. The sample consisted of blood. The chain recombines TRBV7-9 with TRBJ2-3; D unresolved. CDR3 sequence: CASVNPPESTDTQYF. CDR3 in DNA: TGTGCCAGCGTTAATCCGCCAGAAAGCACAGATACGCAGTATTTT.